Reported below is one T cell receptor (beta chain). As yet, its antigen is unknown. These data belong to a study of T-cell reconstitution after alpha-beta-depleted transplantation in children. The study's findings and limits: Once a year had passed after transplant, T-cell counts and diversity came mostly from newly produced T cells. Diversity of TCRbeta at day 60 was high in some patients, arising from surviving recipient T cells and thymic progenitors. As was reported, about two months after transplant, alpha-beta T cells came from several hundred expanded graft clones.

Germline V lookup: CDR1 SEHNR, CDR2 FQNEAQ (reference sequence). Trimming cost V 3 bases and J 7 bases; bases outside gene matches: 8. The CDR3 length is 15 residues. It was with unique molecular identifiers that the TCRbeta library was prepared. MiXCR was run by TCRdb on the PCR reads, yielding one entry per CDR3 protein. The sample consists of a few hundred thousand distinct CDR3 sequences, 25% to 30% of them appearing once. Sequencing was performed on PBMCs, taken before TCRalphabeta/CD19-depleted stem cell transplant. The receptor comes from a boy in the first two years of life with Wiskott-Aldrich syndrome, due to receive a stem cell transplant. The gene calls are TRBV7-9 and TRBJ2-1; the match to TRBD2 covers 8 bases. In DNA, the CDR3 is TGTGCCAGCAGCTTTCCGCGCCTAGCGGGTAATGAGCAGTTCTTC. This encodes CASSFPRLAGNEQFF.